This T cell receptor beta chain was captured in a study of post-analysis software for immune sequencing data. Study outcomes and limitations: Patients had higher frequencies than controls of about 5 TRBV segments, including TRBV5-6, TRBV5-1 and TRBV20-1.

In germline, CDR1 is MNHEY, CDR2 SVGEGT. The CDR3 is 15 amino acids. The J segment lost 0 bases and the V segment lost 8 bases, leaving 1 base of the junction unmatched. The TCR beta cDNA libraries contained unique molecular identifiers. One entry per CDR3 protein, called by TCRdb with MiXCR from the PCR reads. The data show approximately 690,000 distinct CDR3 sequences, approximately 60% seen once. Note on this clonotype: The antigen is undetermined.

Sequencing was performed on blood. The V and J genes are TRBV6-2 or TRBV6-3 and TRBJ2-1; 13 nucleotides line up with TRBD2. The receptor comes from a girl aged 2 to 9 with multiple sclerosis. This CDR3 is CASGTSGDSYNEQFF. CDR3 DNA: TGTGCCAGCGGGACTAGCGGGGACTCCTACAATGAGCAGTTCTTC.